The clone carrying this T cell receptor (beta chain) appeared a single time. Participants had their cohort set by participant-reported clinical history. The sample originates from a study of blood T cell repertoires in COVID-19. Authors' methods: Estimation of nucleated cell counts was performed using reference gene primer amplification. Only in-frame clones appear in the TCRdb table, and some are missing; sequencing was by immunoSEQ multiplex PCR. V and J calls and clone size are copied from that table; D and trimming were computed from the DNA. The table records more than 200,000 clones, roughly 84% of them present only once. Per the germline V gene, CDR1 is MDHEN and CDR2 is SYDVKM. This CDR3 comprises 17 residues. Losses at the gene ends were 7 bases for V and 3 bases for J; bases not matched to a gene: 17.

This receptor was taken from a man aged 25 to 40 in a cohort exposed to, infected with or recovered from COVID-19 (not recorded which). This chain joins TRBV28 and TRBJ1-2; the match to TRBD1 covers 7 bases. Sequencing was done on a sample of PBMCs or T cells enriched from blood (not recorded which). The CDR3 is CASMNSAATGLDYGYTF. CDR3 DNA: TGTGCCAGCATGAATTCGGCTGCGACAGGGCTAGACTATGGCTACACCTTC.